The present entry profiles one T cell receptor (beta chain) with its context. This sample was included in a study of T cells after yellow fever vaccination. Trimming took 5 bases from V and 4 from J; bases not matched to a gene: 4. The germline V gene encodes CDR1 DFQATT and CDR2 SNEGSKA (reference sequence). This CDR3 contains 14 residues. Via MiXCR, TCRdb re-called the 5' RACE reads, giving one row per CDR3 protein. The data contain some 350,000 distinct CDR3 sequences, over 8% of them singletons. The sequence was obtained from a man in his late teens or twenties who received the YFV17D yellow fever vaccine. The source material was PBMCs, sampled on the day of the first yellow fever vaccination. This sequence joins TRBV20-1 and TRBJ2-3, with TRBD2 matching over 12 bases. The CDR3 DNA follows: TGCAGTGCTGGACTAGCGGGGACATCAGATACGCAGTATTTT. Translated: CSAGLAGTSDTQYF.